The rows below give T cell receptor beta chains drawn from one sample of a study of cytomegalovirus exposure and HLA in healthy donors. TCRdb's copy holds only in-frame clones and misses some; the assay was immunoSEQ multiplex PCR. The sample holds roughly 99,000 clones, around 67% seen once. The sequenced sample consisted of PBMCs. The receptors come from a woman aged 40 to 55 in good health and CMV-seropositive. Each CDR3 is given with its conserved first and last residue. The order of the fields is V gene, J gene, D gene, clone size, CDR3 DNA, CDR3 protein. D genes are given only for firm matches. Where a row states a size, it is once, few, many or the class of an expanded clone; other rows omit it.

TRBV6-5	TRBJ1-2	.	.	TGTGCCAGCAGTTACTCGAGGGCAAGAGCTAACTATGGCTACACCTTC	CASSYSRARANYGYTF
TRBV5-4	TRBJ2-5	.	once	TGTGCCAGCAGCTTGGCTACGAGTAGCTTCCAAGAGACCCAGTACTTC	CASSLATSSFQETQYF
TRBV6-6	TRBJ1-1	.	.	TGTGCCAGCAGCCCTACGGGGGGAACAATAACTGAAGCTTTCTTT	CASSPTGGTITEAFF
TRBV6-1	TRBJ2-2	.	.	TGTGCCAGCAGTGATATAGTGGAGCTGTTTTTT	CASSDIVELFF
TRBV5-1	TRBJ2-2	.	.	TGCGCCAGCAGCTTGGTAGTAGCCGGGGAGCTGTTTTTT	CASSLVVAGELFF
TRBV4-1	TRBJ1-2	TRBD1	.	TGCGCCAGCAGCCAAGATACAGGGGGGACCTATGGCTACACCTTC	CASSQDTGGTYGYTF
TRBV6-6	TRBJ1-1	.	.	TGTGCCAGCAGTGATACAGGAGTCACTGAAGCTTTCTTT	CASSDTGVTEAFF
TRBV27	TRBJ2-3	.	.	TGTGCCAGCAGTCTACAGGGCTCTCTAGATACGCAGTATTTT	CASSLQGSLDTQYF
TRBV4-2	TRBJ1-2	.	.	TGTGCCAGCAGCCAAGGGCAGGGGACCTCTCTCTATGGCTACACCTTC	CASSQGQGTSLYGYTF
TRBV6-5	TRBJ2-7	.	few	TGTGCCAGCAGTTACGCCACGGGGAACCGATTCGAGCAGTACTTC	CASSYATGNRFEQYF
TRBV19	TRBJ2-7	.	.	TGTGCCAGTTCGGACAGAGGCTACGAGCAGTACTTC	CASSDRGYEQYF
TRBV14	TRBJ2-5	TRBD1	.	TGTGCCAGCAGCCAACGACCGGGACAGAGTCAAGAGACCCAGTACTTC	CASSQRPGQSQETQYF
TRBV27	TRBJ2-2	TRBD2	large	TGTGCCAGCAGTACATCCGGGGGGGTACCCGGGGAGCTGTTTTTT	CASSTSGGVPGELFF
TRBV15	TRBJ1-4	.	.	TGTGCCACCAGCAGAGAACCCCCGGGTACTAATGAAAAACTGTTTTTT	CATSREPPGTNEKLFF
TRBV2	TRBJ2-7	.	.	TGTGCCAGCAGTGTGAGGCAGCTAATAACCTACGAGCAGTACTTC	CASSVRQLITYEQYF
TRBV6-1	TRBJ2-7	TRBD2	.	TGTGCCAGCAGTGAAGGAAGCGGGGGAATCTACGAGCAGTACTTC	CASSEGSGGIYEQYF
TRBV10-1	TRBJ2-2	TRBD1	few	TGCGCCAGCAGTGAGGCAACCGGGACAGGGGGCAACACCGGGGAGCTGTTTTTT	CASSEATGTGGNTGELFF
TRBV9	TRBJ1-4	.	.	TGTGCCAGCAGCCCAACGAGGGGGAAACTGTTTTTT	CASSPTRGKLFF
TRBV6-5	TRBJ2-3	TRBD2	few	TGTGCCACCGGGGGGGCCACAGATACGCAGTATTTT	CATGGATDTQYF
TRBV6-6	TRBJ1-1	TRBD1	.	TGTGCCAGCACCCCCGACAGGGTGGACACTGAAGCTTTCTTT	CASTPDRVDTEAFF
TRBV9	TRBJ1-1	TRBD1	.	TGTGCCAGCAGAAGGGACAGCGACACTGAAGCTTTCTTT	CASRRDSDTEAFF
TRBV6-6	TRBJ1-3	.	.	TGTGCCAGCAGTTACTCCTCGACAGGCTCTGGAAACACCATATATTTT	CASSYSSTGSGNTIYF
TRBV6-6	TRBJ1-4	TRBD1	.	TGTGCCAGCAGTCTGGACAGGGGCAGCGAAAAACTGTTTTTT	CASSLDRGSEKLFF
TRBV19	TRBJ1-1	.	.	TGTGCCAGTAGTCTGAGACAGGTGAACACTGAAGCTTTCTTT	CASSLRQVNTEAFF
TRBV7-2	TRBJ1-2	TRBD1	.	TGTGCCAGCAGCACAGATGGACAGGGGGGAGGCTACACCTTC	CASSTDGQGGGYTF
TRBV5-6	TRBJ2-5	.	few	TGTGCCAGCAGCTTGTTTTTTCGACTAGTCGAGGAGACCCAGTACTTC	CASSLFFRLVEETQYF
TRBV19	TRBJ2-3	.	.	TGTGCCAGTAGTATGCAGGGAACAGATACGCAGTATTTT	CASSMQGTDTQYF
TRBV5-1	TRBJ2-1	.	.	TGCGCCAGCAGCTTGGTAGGGCAGGGACAGTTCTTC	CASSLVGQGQFF
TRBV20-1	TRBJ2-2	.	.	TGCAGTGCTAGAGACAGGGGGGAGCTGTTTTTT	CSARDRGELFF
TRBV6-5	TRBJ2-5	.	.	TGTGCCAGCAGTTACTCGAATCAGGGCAGCCAGACCCAGTACTTC	CASSYSNQGSQTQYF
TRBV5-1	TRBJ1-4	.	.	TGCGCCAGCAGCTTGGGTCGGGGTGAAAAACTGTTTTTT	CASSLGRGEKLFF
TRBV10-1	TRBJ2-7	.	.	TGCGCCAGCAGTGAGTCAAGAGGGAGTGAGCAGTACTTC	CASSESRGSEQYF
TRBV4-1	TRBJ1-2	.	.	TGCGCCAGCAGCCAGCGAGATCGGGACACCCAAATCTACACCTTC	CASSQRDRDTQIYTF
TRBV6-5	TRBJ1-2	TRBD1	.	TGTGCCAGCAGATCTCCTCGACAGGGCTATGGCTACACCTTC	CASRSPRQGYGYTF
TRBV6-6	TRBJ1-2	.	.	TGTGCCAGCAGTTATCGAGCGGGCTACACCTTC	CASSYRAGYTF
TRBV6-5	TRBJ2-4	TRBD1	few	TGTGCCAGCAGCAGAGACAGGGCCCTAAACATTCAGTACTTC	CASSRDRALNIQYF
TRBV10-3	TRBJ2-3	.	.	TGTGCCATCAGTGAGAGGAGGGAAGGCACTTCACGGGGGCAGTATTTT	CAISERREGTSRGQYF
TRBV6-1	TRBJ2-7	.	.	TGTGCCAGCAGGCAAGGGGGATACGAGCAGTACTTC	CASRQGGYEQYF
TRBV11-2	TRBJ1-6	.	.	TGTGCCAGCAGCTCCGGACGGACTAATAATTCACCCCTCCACTTT	CASSSGRTNNSPLHF
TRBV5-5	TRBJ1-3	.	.	TGTGCCAGCAGCACAGACAGGGGAAACACCATATATTTT	CASSTDRGNTIYF
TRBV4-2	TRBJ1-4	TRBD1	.	TGTGCCAGCAGCCAAGACAGGGCAGGGGGAATTGAAAAACTGTTTTTT	CASSQDRAGGIEKLFF
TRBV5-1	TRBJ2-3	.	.	TGCGCCAGCAGCCTCGGGGTTCTCTCTGATACGCAGTATTTT	CASSLGVLSDTQYF
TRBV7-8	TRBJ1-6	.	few	TGTGCCAGCAGCTTACGAAACCCAACAGGGACGGGTTCACCCCTCCACTTT	CASSLRNPTGTGSPLHF
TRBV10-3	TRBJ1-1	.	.	TGTGCCATCAGTGGGGGGGAGAACACTGAAGCTTTCTTT	CAISGGENTEAFF
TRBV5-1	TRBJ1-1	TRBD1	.	TGCGCCAGCAGCGTGGCAGGGGGGAGCACTGAAGCTTTCTTT	CASSVAGGSTEAFF
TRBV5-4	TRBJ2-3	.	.	TGTGCCAGCAGCTTGGCAGGGGCGGCAGATACGCAGTATTTT	CASSLAGAADTQYF
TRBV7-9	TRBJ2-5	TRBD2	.	TGTGCCAGCAGCCTGCGGGGAGCGGGGTCCCAAGAGACCCAGTACTTC	CASSLRGAGSQETQYF
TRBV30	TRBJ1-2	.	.	TGTGCCTGGAGTGTCGGTAGGGGGTACTATGGCTACACCTTC	CAWSVGRGYYGYTF
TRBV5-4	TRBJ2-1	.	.	TGTGCCAGCAGCTTGACAGGCAGCTCCTACAATGAGCAGTTCTTC	CASSLTGSSYNEQFF
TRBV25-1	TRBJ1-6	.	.	TGTGCCAGCAGTGAATATCAGGGGTTGAATTCACCCCTCCACTTT	CASSEYQGLNSPLHF
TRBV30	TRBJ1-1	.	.	TGTGCCTGGAGTGTACTGCATGACACTGAAGCTTTCTTT	CAWSVLHDTEAFF
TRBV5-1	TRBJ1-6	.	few	TGCGCCAGCAGCGAAACCGGTGACACCCAGAATTCACCCCTCCACTTT	CASSETGDTQNSPLHF
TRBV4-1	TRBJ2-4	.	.	TGCGCCAGCAGCCCGACTCCCTTGGGAGCCAAAAACATTCAGTACTTC	CASSPTPLGAKNIQYF
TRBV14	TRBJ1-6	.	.	TGTGCCAGCAGCCGAGACAGTAATAATTCACCCCTCCACTTT	CASSRDSNNSPLHF
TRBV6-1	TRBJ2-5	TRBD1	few	TGTGCCAGCACACAAAGCGACAGGGCAACGGAGACCCAGTACTTC	CASTQSDRATETQYF
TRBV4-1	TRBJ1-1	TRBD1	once	TGCGCCAGCAGTTCCTTAGGGGGCAAGAGTGGGTCCCTGAGGACTGAAGCTTTCTTT	CASSSLGGKSGSLRTEAFF
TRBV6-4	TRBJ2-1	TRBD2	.	TGTGCCAGCAGTGACTTGGGTGCGGGGGGGCGCAGTGAGCAGTTCTTC	CASSDLGAGGRSEQFF
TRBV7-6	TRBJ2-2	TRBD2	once	TGTGCCAGCAGCTTAGTGCTAGCGGGGGGCCCAAGTCGAAGCACCGGGGAGCTGTTTTTT	CASSLVLAGGPSRSTGELFF
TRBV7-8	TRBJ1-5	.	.	TGTGCCAGCAGCTTAAACAGGGTCAATCAGCCCCAGCATTTT	CASSLNRVNQPQHF
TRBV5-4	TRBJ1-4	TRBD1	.	TGTGCCAGCAGCCGGGACAGTATCAATGAAAAACTGTTTTTT	CASSRDSINEKLFF